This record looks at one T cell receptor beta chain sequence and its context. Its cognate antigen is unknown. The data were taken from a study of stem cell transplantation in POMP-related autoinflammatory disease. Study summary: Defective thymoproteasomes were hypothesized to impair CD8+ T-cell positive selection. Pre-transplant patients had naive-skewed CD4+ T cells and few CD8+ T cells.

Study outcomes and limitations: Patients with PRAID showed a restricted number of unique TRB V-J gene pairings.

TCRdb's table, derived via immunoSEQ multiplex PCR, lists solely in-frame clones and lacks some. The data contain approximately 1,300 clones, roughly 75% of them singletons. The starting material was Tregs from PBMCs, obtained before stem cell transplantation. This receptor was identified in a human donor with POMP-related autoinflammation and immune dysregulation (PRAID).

As DNA, the CDR3 is TGTGCCAGTAAAGACAGGGGTTCCACAGATACGCAGTATTTT. It translates to CASKDRGSTDTQYF. V is TRBV19 and J is TRBJ2-3, with 8 bases lining up with TRBD1. The CDR3 contains 14 residues. In germline, CDR1 is LNHDA, CDR2 SQIVND (reference sequence). Trimming at V came to 7 bases and at J to 2 bases, leaving 5 bases not matched to a gene.